Listed below are T cell receptor beta chains from one sample, sequenced in a study of shared clonotypes between healthy human individuals. Measured with immunoSEQ multiplex PCR; TCRdb has only the in-frame clones, and not every one. The data contain fewer than 400,000 clones, approximately 79% of them singletons. Sequencing was performed on memory CD4+ T cells sorted from blood. The receptors were gathered from a man younger than 45 in good health. CDR3s include the opening cysteine and the closing phenylalanine or tryptophan. D genes are given only for firm matches. Size tells how often a clone was seen (once, few, many) or the class of an expanded clone, and some rows leave it out.

>TRBJ2-1|TRBV10-3|-|TRBD2
CAITSGTLGGNEQFF
TGTGCCATCACTAGCGGGACCCTGGGGGGCAATGAGCAGTTCTTC
>TRBJ2-2|TRBV28|-|-
CASRTPKGGDTGELFF
TGTGCCAGCAGAACCCCGAAAGGGGGGGACACCGGGGAGCTGTTTTTT
>TRBJ1-3|TRBV5-5|few|TRBD1
CASSRILHRGSSGNTIYF
TGTGCCAGCAGCCGAATTCTTCACAGGGGGAGCTCTGGAAACACCATATATTTT
>TRBJ2-1|TRBV10-3|-|TRBD2
CAISWTSGREYNEQFF
TGTGCCATCAGCTGGACTAGCGGGAGAGAGTACAATGAGCAGTTCTTC
>TRBJ1-1|TRBV5-1|once|TRBD1
CASSLSFTRTGDTEAFF
TGCGCCAGCAGCTTGTCCTTCACACGAACAGGGGACACTGAAGCTTTCTTT
>TRBJ2-2|TRBV5-4|-|TRBD2
CASSLGLAGGMIGELFF
TGTGCCAGCAGCTTGGGGCTAGCGGGAGGGATGATCGGGGAGCTGTTTTTT
>TRBJ2-5|TRBV2|-|-
CATNPQGGAQETQYF
TGTGCCACCAACCCACAGGGAGGGGCCCAAGAGACCCAGTACTTC
>TRBJ2-7|TRBV11-2|-|-
CASSLDKAGPPPYEQYF
TGTGCCAGCAGCTTAGATAAGGCAGGACCCCCTCCCTACGAGCAGTACTTC
>TRBJ2-7|TRBV2|-|-
CASTKTDYYEQYF
TGTGCCAGCACGAAGACGGATTACTACGAGCAGTACTTC
>TRBJ1-2|TRBV6-9|-|-
CARQQMGGAGWGYTF
TGTGCCCGCCAACAAATGGGGGGGGCGGGTTGGGGCTACACCTTC
>TRBJ2-7|TRBV11-2|-|TRBD2
CASSSRVSGIGSSYEQYF
TGTGCCAGCAGTTCCCGCGTTAGCGGGATAGGGAGCTCCTACGAGCAGTACTTC
>TRBJ2-2|TRBV11-1|few|-
CASSFRSTGELFF
TGTGCCAGCAGCTTCAGGTCCACCGGGGAGCTGTTTTTT
>TRBJ1-4|TRBV7-9|-|-
CASSFPKLFF
TGTGCCAGCAGCTTCCCTAAACTGTTTTTT
>TRBJ2-7|TRBV9|-|-
CASSPTAGPAYEQYF
TGTGCCAGCAGCCCAACAGCGGGTCCAGCCTACGAGCAGTACTTC
>TRBJ2-3|TRBV14|many|TRBD2
CASSQVSFGAGAPDTQYF
TGTGCCAGCAGCCAAGTTAGTTTTGGAGCGGGAGCCCCAGATACGCAGTATTTT
>TRBJ1-1|TRBV5-1|-|TRBD1
CASSQRTGEGTEAFF
TGCGCCAGCAGCCAAAGGACAGGGGAAGGCACTGAAGCTTTCTTT
>TRBJ1-1|TRBV7-9|-|-
CASSLKWGTEAFF
TGTGCCAGCAGCTTAAAGTGGGGCACTGAAGCTTTCTTT
>TRBJ2-5|TRBV6-1|-|-
CASSRIGGGQETQYF
TGTGCCAGCAGCCGCATAGGCGGAGGGCAAGAGACCCAGTACTTC
>TRBJ2-1|TRBV12-5|-|-
CASGPSTGVSSYNEQFF
TGTGCTAGTGGTCCCTCTACAGGAGTTAGCTCCTACAATGAGCAGTTCTTC
>TRBJ2-5|TRBV5-4|-|-
CASSLLVGETQYF
TGTGCCAGCAGCCTCTTGGTAGGGGAGACCCAGTACTTC
>TRBJ2-7|TRBV7-9|-|-
CASSHTHRVGEQYF
TGTGCCAGCAGCCACACTCATCGGGTGGGTGAGCAGTACTTC
>TRBJ2-2|TRBV7-2|-|-
CASSLGGGYTGELFF
TGTGCCAGCAGCTTAGGCGGGGGCTACACCGGGGAGCTGTTTTTT
>TRBJ1-5|TRBV11-2|-|-
CASSGLGGNQPQHF
TGTGCCAGCAGCGGACTAGGGGGCAATCAGCCCCAGCATTTT
>TRBJ2-1|TRBV11-3|-|TRBD2
CASSLGLASYNEQFF
TGTGCCAGCAGCTTGGGACTAGCCTCCTACAATGAGCAGTTCTTC
>TRBJ2-1|TRBV29-1|-|TRBD2
CSVGGASGRAYNEQFF
TGCAGCGTTGGCGGGGCAAGCGGGAGGGCCTACAATGAGCAGTTCTTC
>TRBJ2-1|TRBV29-1|-|TRBD2
CSVGPSGSLHEQFF
TGCAGCGTTGGACCTAGCGGGAGTCTCCATGAGCAGTTCTTC
>TRBJ2-1|TRBV11-3|-|-
CASSSSMNNEQFF
TGTGCCAGCAGCTCCTCGATGAACAATGAGCAGTTCTTC
>TRBJ2-1|TRBV7-2|-|-
CASSLLPWGPSSYNEQFF
TGTGCCAGCAGCCTCCTCCCTTGGGGTCCGAGCTCCTACAATGAGCAGTTCTTC
>TRBJ1-1|TRBV29-1|-|TRBD1
CSVGKDREGTEAFF
TGCAGCGTTGGAAAGGACAGGGAAGGAACTGAAGCTTTCTTT
>TRBJ1-1|TRBV5-1|many|TRBD1
CASSPGQPNTEAFF
TGCGCCAGCAGCCCGGGACAGCCGAACACTGAAGCTTTCTTT
>TRBJ2-5|TRBV29-1|-|TRBD2
CSAGLAVAGAQYF
TGCAGCGCCGGACTAGCGGTGGCCGGGGCCCAGTACTTC
>TRBJ2-5|TRBV5-4|-|-
CASSSNRMGETQYF
TGTGCCAGCAGCTCAAACAGGATGGGAGAGACCCAGTACTTC
>TRBJ2-4|TRBV10-1|once|TRBD2
CASSDGGAKNIQYF
TGCGCCAGCAGCGACGGGGGGGCCAAAAACATTCAGTACTTC
>TRBJ2-5|TRBV9|few|TRBD1
CASSVLPGTGGQETQYF
TGTGCCAGCAGCGTTCTCCCCGGGACAGGGGGCCAAGAGACCCAGTACTTC
>TRBJ2-2|TRBV19|once|TRBD1
CASSILGQGAGELFF
TGTGCCAGTAGTATCTTAGGGCAGGGGGCCGGGGAGCTGTTTTTT
>TRBJ1-1|TRBV2|many|-
CASSNGRNTEAFF
TGTGCCAGCAGTAACGGGCGGAACACTGAAGCTTTCTTT
>TRBJ2-1|TRBV6-1|few|TRBD1
CASIPDRATINEQFF
TGTGCCAGCATTCCGGACAGGGCCACGATCAATGAGCAGTTCTTC
>TRBJ2-3|TRBV5-6|-|-
CASSFEGVRGTDTQYF
TGTGCCAGCAGCTTCGAGGGGGTTAGGGGCACAGATACGCAGTATTTT
>TRBJ1-3|TRBV7-2|-|-
CASSLVGVSTRENTIYF
TGTGCCAGCAGCTTAGTTGGGGTCTCAACGCGTGAAAACACCATATATTTT
>TRBJ2-2|TRBV2|-|-
CASSDYGEAGELFF
TGTGCCAGCAGTGATTATGGGGAGGCCGGGGAGCTGTTTTTT
>TRBJ1-3|TRBV10-3|-|-
CAISDPGGPGNTIYF
TGTGCCATCAGTGATCCTGGGGGTCCAGGAAACACCATATATTTT
>TRBJ1-4|TRBV29-1|-|-
CSVASRFNEKLFF
TGCAGCGTTGCCTCCAGGTTTAATGAAAAACTGTTTTTT
>TRBJ2-2|TRBV7-9|-|-
CASSLGGGNNAGELFF
TGTGCCAGCAGCTTAGGAGGCGGGAATAACGCCGGGGAGCTGTTTTTT